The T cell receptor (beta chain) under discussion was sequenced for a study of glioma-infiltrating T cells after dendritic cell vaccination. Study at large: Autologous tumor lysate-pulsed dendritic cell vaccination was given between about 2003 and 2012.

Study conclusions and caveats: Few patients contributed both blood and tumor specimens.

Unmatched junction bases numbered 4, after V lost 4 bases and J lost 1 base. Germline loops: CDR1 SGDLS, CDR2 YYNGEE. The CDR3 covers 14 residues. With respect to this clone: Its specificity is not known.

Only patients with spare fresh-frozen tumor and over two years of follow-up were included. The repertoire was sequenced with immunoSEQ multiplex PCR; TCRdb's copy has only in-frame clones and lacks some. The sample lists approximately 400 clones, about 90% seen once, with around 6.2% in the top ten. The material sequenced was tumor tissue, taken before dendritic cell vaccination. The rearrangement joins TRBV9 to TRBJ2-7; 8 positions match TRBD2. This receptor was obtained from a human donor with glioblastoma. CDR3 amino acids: CASSPSGGSYEQYF. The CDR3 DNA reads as TGTGCCAGCAGCCCCTCGGGGGGGTCCTACGAGCAGTACTTC.